Below, 21 T cell receptor beta chains from the same sample are listed, as sequenced in a study of OX40 agonist ivuxolimab in advanced cancers. Clones were sequenced by immunoSEQ multiplex PCR, and TCRdb holds only the in-frame ones, with some missing. This table holds roughly 63,000 clones, 85% to 90% found once. Here the sequenced sample was CD4+ or CD8+ T cells sorted from blood, taken in a trial of the OX40 agonist ivuxolimab. Receptors were obtained from an adult with an advanced solid tumor such as melanoma, head and neck, liver or kidney cancer.

V and J are TRBV7-2 and TRBJ2-1, with 8 bases identical to TRBD1. Germline-derived CDR1 and CDR2 are SGHTA and FQGNSA. V dropped 3 bases and J dropped 4; count of bases not matched to a gene: 8. The CDR3 covers 16 residues. The CDR3 DNA follows: TGTGCCAGCAGCTTCTATCGGACAGGGCTATACAATGAGCAGTTCTTC. It encodes CASSFYRTGLYNEQFF.

This chain joins TRBV4-1 and TRBJ1-2; weak D call: TRBD1 (6 bases). Trimming left V 1 base short and J 8 bases short, with 17 bases between. Germline V gives CDR1 MGHRA, CDR2 YSYEKL. The CDR3 extends over 15 amino acids. The DNA of the CDR3 is TGCGCCAGCAGCCAAGGGCTCCGGGGGCCGGGGGGCTACACCTTC. Translation: CASSQGLRGPGGYTF.

The rearrangement links TRBV11-2 to TRBJ2-1, with D unclear. CDR3 length equals 13 residues. Deletions cut 1 base from V and 10 bases from J, with 11 bases between. Germline assignment: CDR1 SGHAT and CDR2 FQNNGV. CDR3 sequence reads: CASSLVVKGEQFF. The CDR3 DNA sequence: TGTGCCAGCAGCTTAGTTGTGAAAGGAGAGCAGTTCTTC.

The V gene is TRBV7-9, the J gene TRBJ2-1; a possible D gene is TRBD1 (5 bases). Trimming removed 5 bases from V and 0 bases from J, with 11 bases in between. This CDR3 is 15 amino acids long. The germline V gene encodes CDR1 SEHNR and CDR2 FQNEAQ (reference sequence). The CDR3, as DNA: TGTGCCAGCAGCGGGGCCCTAAGCTCCTACAATGAGCAGTTCTTC. It encodes CASSGALSSYNEQFF. The variable domain in full, completed from reference TRBV7-9 and TRBJ2-1, reads DTGVSQNPRHKITKRGQNVTFRCDPISEHNRLYWYRQTLGQGPEFLTYFQNEAQLEKSRLLSDRFSAERPKGSFSTLEIQRTEQGDSAMYLCASSGALSSYNEQFFGPGTRLTVL.

This clone was picked up a small number of times. The chain employs TRBV6-5 and TRBJ2-7, with TRBD1 matching over 7 bases. There are 15 residues in the CDR3. The germline CDR1 and CDR2 sequences are MNHEY and SVGAGI. J was trimmed by 4 bases and V by 0 bases; bases with no gene match: 6. The CDR3 nucleotides read TGTGCCAGCAGTTACTCTCGAGGGGGCGGTTACGAGCAGTACTTC. The encoded protein is CASSYSRGGGYEQYF.

Comment on this clone: At the DNA level, this CDR3 is encoded by other sequences in the same sample as well. The V call is TRBV19, the J call TRBJ1-2; D remains unclear. The CDR3 runs 14 residues. Germline V CDR1 and CDR2: LNHDA, SQIVND (reference sequence). Trimming took off 6 bases at V and 11 bases at J, with 22 bases between the two ends. Here the CDR3 reads CASRSRGNLWSYTF. The DNA of the CDR3 is TGTGCCAGTAGATCCCGAGGGAACCTATGGAGTTACACCTTC.

This clone has just a few counts. The genes are TRBV27 and TRBJ2-7; D is possibly TRBD2 (6 bases). V was cut by 6 bases and J by 9 bases, with 21 bases left in between. The CDR3 contains 14 residues. Germline V gene lookup returns CDR1 MNHEY and CDR2 SMNVEV (reference sequence). The CDR3 here is CASRRALRDGWQYF. CDR3 DNA: TGTGCCAGCAGGAGGGCCCTGCGGGATGGTTGGCAGTACTTC.

The V gene is TRBV18, the J gene TRBJ1-2; D perhaps matches TRBD1 (5 bases). Germline CDR1 KGHSH, CDR2 LQKENI. This CDR3 is 15 amino acids long. Trimming removed 3 bases at V and 2 bases at J, with 13 bases between. The CDR3 coding sequence is TGTGCCAGCTCACCGTACCAGGGACGGAACTATGGCTACACCTTC. Translated: CASSPYQGRNYGYTF. Using reference TRBV18 and TRBJ1-2 for the parts outside the CDR3, the full variable domain is NAGVMQNPRHLVRRRGQEARLRCSPMKGHSHVYWYRQLPEEGLKFMVYLQKENIIDESGMPKERFSAEFPKEGPSILRIQQVVRGDSAAYFCASSPYQGRNYGYTFGSGTRLTVV.

This chain uses TRBV6-5 with TRBJ1-6, with 8 nucleotides matching TRBD1. The V segment lost 0 bases and the J segment 9 bases; nucleotides outside the gene matches: 4. This CDR3 has 15 amino acids. The germline V gene has CDR1 MNHEY and CDR2 SVGAGI. Here the CDR3 DNA reads TGTGCCAGCAGTTACTCCCGGGACAGGATTTCACCCCTCCACTTT. Translating it yields CASSYSRDRISPLHF.

The chain links TRBV6-1 to TRBJ2-5; TRBD2 agrees at 8 bases. Germline V gene data show CDR1 as MNHNS and CDR2 as SASEGT. There are 15 residues in the CDR3. Trimming took 5 bases from V and 5 from J; bases not matched to a gene: 10. CDR3 coding DNA: TGTGCCAGCAGTTTCGGGGGGGGTGGAAGGGAGACCCAGTACTTC. Translation gives CASSFGGGGRETQYF.

V and J are TRBV7-6 and TRBJ1-2; D uncertain. V lost 3 bases, J lost 5 bases, and 10 bases lay in between. This CDR3 has 13 amino acids. CDR1 is SGHVS and CDR2 is FNYEAQ in the germline V gene. CDR3 bases: TGTGCCAGCAGCTTTGGGCGGGAGTATGGCTACACCTTC. It is translated as CASSFGREYGYTF.

The chain is built from TRBV18 and TRBJ1-1; 7 nucleotides align to TRBD1. The ends lost 3 bases at V and 3 bases at J; junction bases unmatched: 7. The CDR3 consists of 15 residues. Germline CDR1 reads KGHSH; CDR2 reads LQKENI. The CDR3 loop is CASSPATGSDTEAFF. The CDR3 coding sequence is TGTGCCAGCTCACCTGCGACAGGGTCAGACACTGAAGCTTTCTTT.

The rearrangement joins TRBV7-2 to TRBJ2-5; D remains unclear. V lost 2 bases to trimming and J lost 4 bases, with 5 bases between them. The germline V gene has CDR1 SGHTA and CDR2 FQGNSA. The CDR3 covers 12 residues. CDR3: CASSLSSETQYF. CDR3 bases: TGTGCCAGCAGCTTATCATCAGAGACCCAGTACTTC.

The chain uses TRBV7-2 and TRBJ1-2; 9 bases are a match to TRBD1. CDR3 size: 14 residues. Germline assignment: CDR1 SGHTA and CDR2 FQGNSA. The V segment lost 5 bases and the J segment 1 base; nucleotides outside the gene matches: 2. CDR3: CASSRQGGNYGYTF. The CDR3 DNA reads as TGTGCCAGCAGCAGACAGGGGGGTAACTATGGCTACACCTTC.

A single count supports this clone. V is TRBV27 and J is TRBJ2-1; possibly TRBD1 for D (5 bases). Trimming shortened V by 4 bases and J by 5 bases, and 9 bases separated the two germline ends. Germline V gene lookup returns CDR1 MNHEY and CDR2 SMNVEV (reference sequence). The CDR3 spans 13 residues. The CDR3 loop reads CASSWGSNNEQFF. The CDR3 DNA reads as TGTGCCAGCAGTTGGGGCAGCAACAATGAGCAGTTCTTC.

V gene TRBV5-4 combines with J gene TRBJ2-5; D is perhaps TRBD2 (6 bases). The germline V gene has CDR1 SGHNT and CDR2 YYREEE (reference sequence). The CDR3 totals 15 residues. Deletions cut 3 bases from V and 5 bases from J, with 17 bases between. CDR3 in amino acids: CASSSPAGRGETQYF. The DNA of the CDR3 is TGTGCCAGCAGCTCGCCCGCGGGACGGGGGGAGACCCAGTACTTC. The complete variable domain, with remaining parts taken from reference TRBV5-4 and TRBJ2-5, reads ETGVTQSPTHLIKTRGQQVTLRCSSQSGHNTVSWYQQALGQGPQFIFQYYREEENGRGNFPPRFSGLQFPNYSSELNVNALELDDSALYLCASSSPAGRGETQYFGPGTRLLVL.

The J gene is TRBJ1-2, the V gene TRBV10-3; 9 bases match TRBD1. The CDR3 consists of 15 residues. V lost 4 bases and J lost 2; bases outside the gene matches: 5. The germline V gene encodes CDR1 ENHRY and CDR2 SYGVKD. The CDR3 region is CAISAPGQGNYGYTF. The CDR3 coding sequence is TGTGCCATCAGTGCCCCGGGACAGGGAAACTATGGCTACACCTTC.

The CDR3, as DNA: TGTGCCAGCAGCCTCCAGTGGAACACTGAAGCTTTCTTT. The encoded protein is CASSLQWNTEAFF. V usage is TRBV7-2 and J usage is TRBJ1-1; D not certain. Per the germline V gene, CDR1 is SGHTA and CDR2 is FQGNSA. The CDR3 has 13 residues. V was clipped by 5 bases and J by 1 base, with 8 bases between them.

This sequence joins TRBV5-6 and TRBJ1-2; TRBD1 agrees at 8 bases. V shed 4 bases and J 2 bases; nucleotides not matched to a gene: 10. The CDR3 is 16 residues long. Germline V lookup: CDR1 SGHDT, CDR2 YYEEEE. The CDR3 reads CASSLPFRQGNYGYTF. CDR3 coding DNA: TGTGCCAGCAGCCTGCCCTTTAGACAGGGGAACTATGGCTACACCTTC.

V and J are TRBV28 and TRBJ2-3; TRBD2 matches at 8 bases. This CDR3 comprises 16 residues. V lost 0 bases and J lost 0; bases outside the gene matches: 2. The germline V gene has CDR1 MDHEN and CDR2 SYDVKM. The CDR3 coding sequence is TGTGCCAGCAGTTTATGGGTAGCGGGGAGCACAGATACGCAGTATTTT. Its protein is CASSLWVAGSTDTQYF.

This clone was seen a single time. This chain uses TRBV11-2 with TRBJ2-7; D may be TRBD1 (6 bases). Trimming removed 5 bases at V and 3 bases at J, with 17 bases between. Germline CDR1 reads SGHAT; CDR2 reads FQNNGV. This CDR3 contains 15 residues. CDR3 sequence: CASSLMARGLYEQYF. CDR3 nucleotides: TGTGCCAGCAGCCTAATGGCCAGGGGCCTCTACGAGCAGTACTTC.